A single sample is the source of the 28 T cell receptor beta chains below, sequenced in a study of metastatic and nonmetastatic thyroid tumors. TCRdb used MiXCR to call clones anew from the PCR reads. The sample contains 20,000 to 25,000 clones, approximately 24% of which appear only once. Among the patients, none had received any treatment before thyroid surgery. Sequenced material: tumor tissue. These receptors were collected from a female donor with papillary thyroid cancer or a benign thyroid nodule (not recorded which). Some clones in this sample may be carry-over from other donors' samples.

The chain recombines TRBV5-1 with TRBJ2-1; 14 bases map to TRBD2. This CDR3 region has 13 residues. Per the germline V gene, CDR1 is SGHRS and CDR2 is YFSETQ. V gave up 5 bases and J gave up 8 bases; unmatched junction bases: 0. The CDR3 bases are TGCGCCAGCAGGGGACTAGCGGGAGATGAGCAGTTCTTC. It yields the protein CASRGLAGDEQFF.

This clone is medium-sized by share. The rearrangement joins TRBV6-1 to TRBJ2-1; a possible D gene is TRBD2 (6 bases). Germline lookup yields CDR1 MNHNS and CDR2 SASEGT. The CDR3 is 14 amino acids. V lost 6 bases to trimming and J lost 0 bases, with 9 bases between them. CDR3 in DNA: TGTGCCAGCAGGGACTACCTCTCCTACAATGAGCAGTTCTTC. Amino acid sequence: CASRDYLSYNEQFF.

In this sample, this clone turned up many times. The chain joins TRBV3-1 to TRBJ1-1; D ambiguous. From germline, CDR1 is LGHDT and CDR2 YNNKEL (reference sequence). Trimming took 4 bases from V and 2 from J, leaving 8 bases between them. The CDR3 has 13 residues. This chain's CDR3 is CASSPPFNTEAFF. The CDR3 coding sequence is TGTGCCAGCAGCCCACCCTTCAACACTGAAGCTTTCTTT.

The chain recombines TRBV20-1 with TRBJ2-7; D perhaps matches TRBD2 (6 bases). V was trimmed by 1 base and J by 4 bases, leaving 11 bases between them. The CDR3 has 13 residues. From germline, CDR1 is DFQATT and CDR2 SNEGSKA (reference sequence). The CDR3 here is CSARGLGQYEQYF. The CDR3 region has the DNA TGCAGTGCTAGAGGACTAGGACAATACGAGCAGTACTTC.

Details on this clone: This may be a read error: a much more frequent sequence differs by one nucleotide. J is TRBJ2-3 and V is TRBV5-1; tentatively, D is TRBD2 (6 bases). Germline V lookup: CDR1 SGHRS, CDR2 YFSETQ. There are 17 residues in the CDR3. V was cut by 5 bases and J by 1 base, with 20 bases left in between. The CDR3 sequence is CASSAGYRGAGTDTQYF. The DNA for the CDR3 is TGCGCCAGCAGTGCGGGGTATAGGGGAGCTGGCACAGATACGCAGTATTTT.

DNA of the CDR3: TGTGCCACCAGTGATCCTGGACTAGCGGGAGCGACAGATACGCAGTATTTT. This codes for CATSDPGLAGATDTQYF. The chain recombines TRBV24-1 with TRBJ2-3, with TRBD2 identical over 13 bases. The CDR3 is made up of 17 amino acids. Germline V CDR1 and CDR2: KGHDR, SFDVKD. The V gene end was trimmed by 3 bases and the J gene end by 3 bases; junction bases not matched to a gene: 5.

V and J are TRBV5-5 and TRBJ2-7, with 11 nucleotides matching TRBD1. Trimming removed 3 bases from V and 5 bases from J; junction bases left unmatched: 10. The CDR3 extends over 16 amino acids. Germline CDR1 and CDR2: SGHKS and YYEKEE (reference sequence). CDR3 DNA sequence: TGTGCCAGCAGCTACGTCCCCGGGACAGGGGGGAACGAGCAGTACTTC. Its translation is CASSYVPGTGGNEQYF.

The CDR3 DNA is TGCGCCAGCAGCTTGGCCGGGACTAGCGGAGAGACCCAGTACTTC. Its protein is CASSLAGTSGETQYF. The chain has TRBV5-1 and TRBJ2-5; 11 bases fit TRBD2. The V gene end was trimmed by 0 bases and the J gene end by 4 bases; junction bases not matched to a gene: 2. Germline CDR1 reads SGHRS; CDR2 reads YFSETQ. The CDR3 is made up of 15 amino acids.

Judged by abundance, this clone is medium-sized. The chain recombines TRBV10-3 with TRBJ2-5; TRBD2 matches 11 bases. The CDR3 consists of 17 residues. The germline CDR1 and CDR2 sequences are ENHRY and SYGVKD. The V gene end was trimmed by 0 bases and the J gene end by 5 bases; junction bases not matched to a gene: 8. The CDR3 coding sequence is TGTGCCATCAGTGAGTCGCACACTAGCGGGAGTTTGGAGACCCAGTACTTC. It is translated as CAISESHTSGSLETQYF.

This clone occurred many times. This chain connects TRBV6-1 to TRBJ1-4, with D hard to call. The CDR3 extends over 15 amino acids. V was trimmed by 7 bases and J by 4 bases, leaving 16 bases between them. Per the germline V gene, CDR1 is MNHNS and CDR2 is SASEGT. The CDR3 bases are TGTGCCAGCACCGAACGCTCGGGCCTTAATGAAAAACTGTTTTTT. Its translation is CASTERSGLNEKLFF.

This clone is termed medium-sized. The rearrangement uses TRBV20-1 and TRBJ1-2; D is perhaps TRBD1 (6 bases). Germline V gene lookup returns CDR1 DFQATT and CDR2 SNEGSKA (reference sequence). The V and J ends lost 0 bases and 3 bases respectively, with 20 bases between them. The CDR3 has 17 residues. Here the CDR3 reads CSARDRGRQGIHYGYTF. The CDR3 coding sequence is TGCAGTGCTAGAGATAGGGGGAGGCAGGGAATTCACTATGGCTACACCTTC.

The sample holds a few counts of this clone. Written as DNA, the CDR3 is TGTGCCAGCAGTTACAGGGGGGGGGCGGGAACTGAAGCTTTCTTT. Its translation: CASSYRGGAGTEAFF. The chain is built from TRBV28 and TRBJ1-1, with TRBD1 matching 8 bases. V trimming: 4 bases; J trimming: 5 bases; junction bases outside the gene matches: 9. CDR1 is MDHEN, CDR2 SYDVKM, per germline. The CDR3 length is 15 residues.

This clone was recorded at least ten times. This CDR3 is CASRRGTGGPGELFF. The CDR3 nucleotides are TGTGCCAGCAGACGGGGGACAGGGGGTCCCGGGGAGCTGTTTTTT. The rearrangement joins TRBV7-2 to TRBJ2-2; 11 bases fit TRBD1. The CDR3 totals 15 residues. Germline CDR1 SGHTA, CDR2 FQGNSA. J was trimmed by 6 bases and V by 6 bases; bases with no gene match: 6.

This clone occurred a few times. The chain couples TRBV24-1 to TRBJ2-5, with 8 bases aligning to TRBD1. The junction had 9 bases not matched to a gene; V was cut back by 9 bases and J by 4 bases. Looked up from germline, CDR1 is KGHDR and CDR2 is SFDVKD. The CDR3 sequence is 14 residues long. CDR3 sequence: CATSDREWGETQYF. CDR3 coding DNA: TGTGCCACCTCGGACAGGGAGTGGGGAGAGACCCAGTACTTC.

This chain joins TRBV29-1 and TRBJ2-2; possibly TRBD2 for D (6 bases). Trimming left V 5 bases short and J 5 bases short, with 18 bases between. Germline CDR1 SQVTM, CDR2 ANQGSEA. The CDR3 covers 15 residues. DNA for the CDR3: TGCAGCGTTCCTTCCGGGGGAGGTCAAACCGGGGAGCTGTTTTTT. Translation gives CSVPSGGGQTGELFF.

Notes on this clone: At one of its ends the junction is not consistent with the germline gene, which may arise from a read error. The chain combines TRBV11-2 with TRBJ2-1, with 12 positions matching TRBD2. Germline V CDR1 and CDR2: SGHAT, FQNNGV. The CDR3 spans 16 residues. CDR3 in amino acids: CASSLVATSGSDDQLF. The DNA for the CDR3 is TGTGCCAGCAGCTTAGTAGCGACTAGCGGGAGCGATGATCAGCTCTTC.

In the case of this clone: A much larger clone is a single base away; this may be a read error. The sample has other DNA sequences that encode this CDR3 too. The chain joins TRBV5-1 to TRBJ2-7; 10 bases fit TRBD1. The CDR3 sequence is 19 residues long. The V segment lost 4 bases and the J segment 4 bases; nucleotides outside the gene matches: 20. Germline V CDR1 and CDR2: SGHRS, YFSETQ. The CDR3 region has the DNA TGCGCCAGCAGCCCGCATAAGGCAACAGACAGGGGGCGATCTTACGAGCAGTACTTC. The encoded protein is CASSPHKATDRGRSYEQYF. Full variable domain (missing parts from reference TRBV5-1 and TRBJ2-7): KAGVTQTPRYLIKTRGQQVTLSCSPISGHRSVSWYQQTPGQGLQFLFEYFSETQRNKGNFPGRFSGRQFSNSRSEMNVSTLELGDSALYLCASSPHKATDRGRSYEQYFGPGTRLTVT.

This clone was counted only a few times. The chain links TRBV6-1 to TRBJ2-3; TRBD2 matches 9 bases. With V trimmed by 6 bases and J by 0 bases, 4 bases remained unmatched. The length of the CDR3 is 15 residues. Per germline, CDR1 MNHNS and CDR2 SASEGT. The CDR3 here is CASRASGASTDTQYF. The CDR3 DNA follows: TGTGCCAGCAGAGCTAGCGGGGCCAGCACAGATACGCAGTATTTT.

V gene TRBV20-1 combines with J gene TRBJ2-3, with 9 nucleotides matching TRBD2. CDR1 DFQATT and CDR2 SNEGSKA come from the germline V gene (reference sequence). The CDR3 loop spans 15 amino acids. V shed 3 bases and J 4 bases; nucleotides not matched to a gene: 8. CDR3 sequence (DNA): TGCAGTGCTAGGCGTAGCGGGAGAACTGCAGATACGCAGTATTTT. Translating it yields CSARRSGRTADTQYF.

This clone was found many times. The chain couples TRBV20-1 to TRBJ2-1; the match to TRBD2 covers 8 bases. The CDR3 length is 17 residues. The ends lost 0 bases at V and 7 bases at J; junction bases unmatched: 14. Germline V lookup: CDR1 DFQATT, CDR2 SNEGSKA (reference sequence). The CDR3 protein is CSARDLTTGGPWNEQFF. The CDR3 bases are TGCAGTGCTAGAGATTTAACGACGGGAGGGCCTTGGAATGAGCAGTTCTTC.

This clone was detected ten times or more. The chain has TRBV18 and TRBJ1-1; the D gene is possibly TRBD1 (5 bases). This CDR3 is built from 14 residues. The germline CDR1 and CDR2 sequences are KGHSH and LQKENI. V was cut by 3 bases and J by 2 bases, with 10 bases left in between. The CDR3: CASSPEGYNTEAFF. DNA of the CDR3: TGTGCCAGCTCACCGGAGGGGTACAACACTGAAGCTTTCTTT. Full variable domain (missing parts from reference TRBV18 and TRBJ1-1): NAGVMQNPRHLVRRRGQEARLRCSPMKGHSHVYWYRQLPEEGLKFMVYLQKENIIDESGMPKERFSAEFPKEGPSILRIQQVVRGDSAAYFCASSPEGYNTEAFFGQGTRLTVV.

The table lists this clone with a few counts. Mismatch with germline at one junction end may stem from a read error. The sample has other DNA sequences that encode this CDR3 too. V is TRBV6-5 and J is TRBJ1-6; 8 nucleotides match TRBD1. The CDR3 extends over 14 amino acids. Germline CDR1 reads MNHEY; CDR2 reads SVGAGI. The CDR3 protein is CASSYGTGGSPLHF. In DNA, the CDR3 is TGCGCCAGCAGTTACGGTACAGGGGGGTCACCCCTCCACTTT.

This clone came up a few times. The chain uses TRBV6-1 and TRBJ2-1; D ambiguous. V lost 6 bases and J lost 2, with 8 bases in between. This CDR3 has 13 residues. The V gene's germline CDR1 is MNHNS and CDR2 SASEGT. The DNA for the CDR3 is TGTGCCAGCAGCGGTCAGACCTACAATGAGCAGTTCTTC. Its protein is CASSGQTYNEQFF.

This clone was observed at least ten times. The CDR3: CASSLGDAFHEQYF. The CDR3, as DNA: TGTGCCAGCAGCTTGGGGGACGCCTTTCACGAGCAGTACTTC. The chain recombines TRBV5-6 with TRBJ2-7; D is possibly TRBD1 or TRBD2 (5 bases each). Trimming removed 0 bases from V and 5 bases from J, with 12 bases in between. From germline, CDR1 is SGHDT and CDR2 YYEEEE. This CDR3 has 14 residues.

In this sample, this clone turned up many times. The chain couples TRBV19 to TRBJ2-5; D is unclear. Trimming cost V 4 bases and J 2 bases, with 11 bases left between them. Germline V CDR1 and CDR2: LNHDA, SQIVND (reference sequence). The CDR3 is 14 amino acids. CDR3 nucleotide sequence: TGTGCCAGTAGTACACCGGGCTGGCAAGAGACCCAGTACTTC. Its protein is CASSTPGWQETQYF.

This clone was picked up one time. The chain joins TRBV20-1 to TRBJ1-2, with D unclear. In germline, CDR1 is DFQATT, CDR2 SNEGSKA (reference sequence). Trimming shortened V by 5 bases and J by 8 bases, and 21 bases separated the two germline ends. CDR3 size: 14 residues. The CDR3 DNA is TGCAGTGCTGGACCCAGACACTACCCACTCGGCTACACCTTC. Translation: CSAGPRHYPLGYTF.

Turning to this clone: One end of the junction does not line up with germline, which may come from a read error. The chain uses TRBV6-2 or TRBV6-3 and TRBJ2-3; D is ambiguous. CDR3 length: 15 amino acids. Germline CDR1 and CDR2: MNHEY and SVGEGT. The CDR3 loop reads CASSYGLSGTYTQYF. CDR3 DNA sequence: TGTGCCAGCAGTTACGGGCTATCGGGCACATATACGCAGTATTTT.

A few counts support this clone. The chain recombines TRBV12-3 or TRBV12-4 with TRBJ1-2; D perhaps matches TRBD1 (5 bases). The CDR3 contains 14 residues. Trimming took 2 bases from V and 6 from J, leaving 13 bases between them. CDR3 coding DNA: TGTGCCAGCAGTTTATACGGACAAGGGGATGGCTACACCTTC. Its translation: CASSLYGQGDGYTF.